These T cell receptor beta chains were read from a single sample in a study of patients and donors after allogeneic stem cell transplantation. TCRdb itself ran the RT-PCR reads through MiXCR, one entry per CDR3 protein. The sample holds roughly 940,000 distinct CDR3 sequences, about 20% seen once. The sequencing sample was made of blood, either unsorted or a sorted T cell fraction (not recorded which). The receptors shown here come from a human donor who was either an allogeneic HSCT recipient or a stem cell or donor lymphocyte infusion donor (not recorded which). It is not recorded whose cells these are; they may come from a transplant donor. CDR3s include the opening cysteine and the closing phenylalanine or tryptophan. The D gene is left open where the match is weak. Clone size is not always given. Where it is, it says once, few, many or a class for expanded clones.

d_call j_call clone_size v_call cdr3_aa cdr3_nt
. TRBJ2-1 . TRBV6-2/TRBV6-3 CASSYSIGGRGNPNEQFF TGTGCCAGCAGTTACTCGATTGGCGGAAGGGGAAACCCCAATGAGCAGTTCTTC
TRBD2 TRBJ2-3 . TRBV9 CASSLKGTSGNTDTQYF TGTGCCAGCAGCCTAAAGGGTACTAGCGGGAACACAGATACGCAGTATTTT
. TRBJ2-2 . TRBV10-3 CAISVGTKDTGELFF TGTGCCATCAGTGTAGGGACAAAGGACACCGGGGAGCTGTTTTTT
TRBD2 TRBJ2-7 . TRBV5-6 CASSLATPSGSFLSYEQYF TGTGCCAGCAGCTTGGCCACCCCTAGCGGGAGCTTTCTCTCCTACGAGCAGTACTTC
TRBD1 TRBJ2-2 . TRBV5-1 CASSRDRVRPGELFF TGCGCCAGCAGCCGGGACAGGGTGCGTCCCGGGGAGCTGTTTTTT
. TRBJ1-1 . TRBV4-1 CASSQDPPDLGTEAFF TGCGCCAGCAGCCAAGATCCCCCGGACTTGGGCACTGAAGCTTTCTTT
. TRBJ1-1 . TRBV5-1 CASSSGVSRTEAFF TGCGCCAGCAGCTCGGGGGTGTCGAGGACTGAAGCTTTCTTT
TRBD1 TRBJ1-2 . TRBV3-1 CASSQRTGAGYTF TGTGCCAGCAGCCAAAGGACAGGGGCCGGCTACACCTTC
TRBD1 TRBJ2-5 . TRBV12-3/TRBV12-4 CASRTGQQETQYF TGTGCCAGCAGGACGGGACAGCAAGAGACCCAGTACTTC
. TRBJ2-2 few TRBV29-1 CSVLDRNTGELFF TGCAGCGTACTTGACAGAAACACCGGGGAGCTGTTTTTT
. TRBJ2-7 . TRBV5-4 CASSKPPSTYEQYF TGTGCCAGCAGCAAACCCCCGAGCACCTACGAGCAGTACTTC
. TRBJ2-7 many TRBV5-1 CASSTGPHYEQYF TGCGCCAGCAGCACCGGACCGCACTACGAGCAGTACTTC
. TRBJ1-2 few TRBV4-3 CASSQEGWIDGYTF TGCGCCAGCAGCCAAGAAGGGTGGATCGATGGCTACACCTTC
. TRBJ1-6 . TRBV12-3/TRBV12-4 CASSPLASPGRLIQPLHF TGTGCCAGCAGTCCGCTTGCCTCTCCGGGACGGCTGATTCAACCCCTCCACTTT
TRBD1 TRBJ1-4 few TRBV12-3/TRBV12-4 CASSLMTGTGEGEKLFF TGTGCCAGCAGTTTGATGACCGGGACAGGGGAGGGTGAAAAACTGTTTTTT
. TRBJ2-7 few TRBV11-3 CASSLGDDYEQYF TGTGCCAGCAGCTTAGGGGACGACTACGAGCAGTACTTC
TRBD1 TRBJ1-2 few TRBV20-1 CSARDWGDSGQGSSGYGYTF TGCAGTGCTAGAGATTGGGGGGATTCGGGACAGGGATCGTCTGGCTATGGCTACACCTTC
. TRBJ1-1 many TRBV5-1 CASSDTRAARESTEAFF TGCGCCAGCAGCGACACTAGGGCAGCGCGCGAGAGCACTGAAGCTTTCTTT
. TRBJ2-3 few TRBV27 CASRNRRDAWGPDTQYF TGTGCCAGCAGGAACAGACGGGATGCTTGGGGTCCAGATACGCAGTATTTT
TRBD1 TRBJ2-7 many TRBV25-1 CASSPAGTGLYEQYF TGTGCCAGCAGCCCGGCCGGGACAGGGCTCTACGAGCAGTACTTC
. TRBJ2-7 . TRBV3-1 CASSLPRGASNEQYF TGTGCCAGCAGCCTCCCCAGGGGGGCATCGAACGAGCAGTACTTC
TRBD1 TRBJ2-7 . TRBV7-3 CASSKDRGLLYEQYF TGTGCCAGCAGCAAGGACAGGGGATTATTGTACGAGCAGTACTTC